Presented here are 13 T cell receptor beta chains from one specimen sequenced in a study of blood T cell repertoires in COVID-19. Here immunoSEQ multiplex PCR was the method, and the copy in TCRdb shows in-frame clones only, minus some. The repertoire holds about 40,000 clones, with roughly four fifths as singletons. Sequencing was done on a sample of peripheral blood. These receptors originate from a human donor with acute or convalescent COVID-19. The donor label of this sample is uncertain.

This chain links TRBV10-2 with TRBJ2-1; 11 bases are a match to TRBD2. The CDR3 extends over 13 amino acids. V gave up 6 bases and J gave up 10 bases; unmatched junction bases: 5. Germline V lookup: CDR1 WSHSY, CDR2 SAAADI. As DNA, the CDR3 is TGCGCCAGCAGACTAGCGGGAGTGAACGAGCAGTTCTTC. Protein product: CASRLAGVNEQFF.

This chain connects TRBV9 to TRBJ1-3; D gene uncertain. The V end lost 0 bases, the J end lost 0 bases, and 7 bases lay between the germline ends. This CDR3 has 15 residues. The germline V gene encodes CDR1 SGDLS and CDR2 YYNGEE. This CDR3 is CASSVGASSGNTIYF. In DNA, the CDR3 is TGTGCCAGCAGCGTAGGGGCGTCCTCTGGAAACACCATATATTTT.

The chain links TRBV7-2 to TRBJ1-1; 11 bases map to TRBD1. Germline loops: CDR1 SGHTA, CDR2 FQGNSA. The junction had 12 bases not matched to a gene; V was cut back by 8 bases and J by 4 bases. The CDR3 length is 16 residues. CDR3 bases: TGTGCCAGCGTACCTCGGACAGGGGGCGGGAGCACTGAAGCTTTCTTT. Translated: CASVPRTGGGSTEAFF.

The chain combines TRBV5-6 with TRBJ1-5; TRBD1 is a possible D gene (6 bases). This CDR3 is built from 17 residues. V lost 3 bases, J lost 2 bases, and 18 bases lay in between. CDR1 is SGHDT, CDR2 YYEEEE, per germline. In DNA form, the CDR3 reads TGTGCCAGCAGCTCGAAATACAGGGCCCTTGGCAATCAGCCCCAGCATTTT. This translates into CASSSKYRALGNQPQHF.

This CDR3 reads CAISGGLRINTDTQYF. CDR3 nucleotide sequence: TGTGCCATCAGCGGTGGACTCCGCATAAATACAGATACGCAGTATTTT. The chain carries TRBV10-3 and TRBJ2-3; D is perhaps TRBD2 (5 bases). V lost 6 bases, J lost 3 bases, and 19 bases lay in between. The CDR3 has 16 residues. Per the germline V gene, CDR1 is ENHRY and CDR2 is SYGVKD.

The chain recombines TRBV4-1 with TRBJ2-1; D is unclear. V lost 2 bases to trimming and J lost 6 bases, with 11 bases between them. This CDR3 is built from 14 residues. Germline-derived CDR1 and CDR2 are MGHRA and YSYEKL. This CDR3 reads CASSQPLRRNEQFF. DNA of the CDR3: TGCGCCAGCAGCCAACCCCTACGCCGCAATGAGCAGTTCTTC.

The chain has TRBV19 and TRBJ1-1; TRBD1 agrees at 7 bases. J lost 4 bases, V lost 4 bases, and 6 bases had no gene match. The CDR3 extends over 14 amino acids. Germline lookup yields CDR1 LNHDA and CDR2 SQIVND (reference sequence). In DNA, the CDR3 is TGTGCCAGTAGTACTCGACAGGGTGGCACTGAAGCTTTCTTT. Amino acids: CASSTRQGGTEAFF. Drawing the rest from reference TRBV19 and TRBJ1-1, the complete variable domain is DGGITQSPKYLFRKEGQNVTLSCEQNLNHDAMYWYRQDPGQGLRLIYYSQIVNDFQKGDIAEGYSVSREKKESFPLTVTSAQKNPTAFYLCASSTRQGGTEAFFGQGTRLTVV.

This chain connects TRBV6-1 to TRBJ1-2; 9 nucleotides agree with TRBD1. Germline V gene lookup returns CDR1 MNHNS and CDR2 SASEGT. The CDR3 length is 16 residues. The ends lost 6 bases at V and 2 bases at J; junction bases unmatched: 10. This CDR3 reads CASREQPGTGNYGYTF. CDR3 sequence (DNA): TGTGCCAGCAGAGAACAGCCCGGGACAGGGAACTATGGCTACACCTTC.

The V and J genes are TRBV5-1 and TRBJ2-2; a weak D match, TRBD1 (6 bases). V dropped 4 bases and J dropped 4 bases, with 20 bases sitting between them. The CDR3 contains 17 residues. Germline loops: CDR1 SGHRS, CDR2 YFSETQ. CDR3 region: CASSPPTGPPGTGELFF. In nucleotides, the CDR3 is TGCGCCAGCAGCCCCCCAACAGGGCCGCCGGGCACCGGGGAGCTGTTTTTT.

The genes are TRBV2 and TRBJ2-1, with 8 bases that match TRBD2. Germline lookup yields CDR1 SNHLY and CDR2 FYNNEI. V shed 5 bases, J shed 0 bases, and the junction held 6 bases outside the gene matches. The CDR3 has 16 residues. The CDR3 loop is CASSSAGDPSYNEQFF. In DNA, the CDR3 is TGTGCCAGCAGTTCAGCGGGGGACCCCTCCTACAATGAGCAGTTCTTC.

The V gene is TRBV6-5, the J gene TRBJ1-2, with a tentative D call TRBD1 (6 bases). The germline V gene has CDR1 MNHEY and CDR2 SVGAGI. This CDR3 contains 13 residues. Trimming cost V 10 bases and J 8 bases, with 20 bases left between them. Here the CDR3 DNA reads TGTGCCACCAAAGCGGGGGGGCGAGTAGGCTACACCTTC. It codes for CATKAGGRVGYTF.

The chain links TRBV11-2 to TRBJ2-5, with 10 positions matching TRBD2. CDR3 length equals 17 residues. Per germline, CDR1 SGHAT and CDR2 FQNNGV. After removal of 1 base from V and 4 bases from J, the junction contained 9 bases not matched to a gene. For the CDR3, the DNA is TGTGCCAGCAGCTTAGGAGCTAGCGGGGGCCCCCGAGAGACCCAGTACTTC. Protein: CASSLGASGGPRETQYF.

The chain joins TRBV10-2 to TRBJ2-1, with D possibly being TRBD2 (5 bases). This CDR3 has 12 residues. Per germline, CDR1 WSHSY and CDR2 SAAADI. V was cut by 0 bases and J by 12 bases, with 9 bases left in between. The CDR3 here is CASSESGSRQFF. CDR3 nucleotides: TGCGCCAGCAGTGAGTCGGGGAGCCGGCAGTTCTTC.